The 7 T cell receptor beta chains listed next were all sequenced from one sample in a study of identical twins. A single record per CDR3 protein comes from TCRdb applying MiXCR to the 5' RACE reads. The sample has hundreds of thousands of distinct CDR3 sequences, about 20% seen once. The same sample was also used in a study of T cells expressing NK-cell markers.

Sequences were obtained from PBMCs. The receptors here all came from a woman aged 18-35 years in good health.

This clonotype was seen ten or more times. The V and J genes are TRBV4-3 and TRBJ2-1; D may be TRBD1 or TRBD2 (5 bases each). Trimming took off 0 bases at V and 2 bases at J, with 11 bases between the two ends. CDR1 is LGHNA and CDR2 is YSLEER in the germline V gene. This CDR3 comprises 16 residues. Here the CDR3 reads CASSQDGTGTYNEQFF. The CDR3 bases are TGCGCCAGCAGCCAAGATGGGACGGGTACCTACAATGAGCAGTTCTTC.

This clonotype has a handful of counts. CDR3 nucleotides: TGCAGTGCTTCCTCGACAGGGCAGGGAAAAAAACTGTTTTTT. Its translation is CSASSTGQGKKLFF. V is TRBV20-1 and J is TRBJ1-4; 7 bases line up with TRBD1. Trimming removed 5 bases from V and 9 bases from J; junction bases left unmatched: 12. Germline V lookup: CDR1 DFQATT, CDR2 SNEGSKA (reference sequence). This CDR3 has 14 amino acids.

V usage is TRBV6-2 or TRBV6-3 and J usage is TRBJ2-3; D remains unclear. The germline V gene has CDR1 MNHEY and CDR2 SVGEGT. This CDR3 comprises 14 residues. Trimming stripped 6 bases from V and 1 base from J, with 11 bases between. The CDR3 is CASRNPVRTDTQYF. The CDR3 nucleotides read TGTGCCAGCAGAAATCCCGTCCGCACAGATACGCAGTATTTT.

This clonotype appeared a few times. The rearrangement links TRBV29-1 to TRBJ1-2; 7 bases align to TRBD1. The CDR3 runs to 14 residues. Germline trimming cut 5 bases from V and 5 bases from J; bases unmatched to any gene: 11. Germline CDR1 SQVTM, CDR2 ANQGSEA. The CDR3 sequence: CSVSHTGAEYGYTF. CDR3 DNA: TGCAGCGTTTCCCATACAGGGGCGGAATATGGCTACACCTTC. The full variable domain, with the rest looked up from reference TRBV29-1 and TRBJ1-2, is SAVISQKPSRDICQRGTSLTIQCQVDSQVTMMFWYRQQPGQSLTLIATANQGSEATYESGFVIDKFPISRPNLTFSTLTVSNMSPEDSSIYLCSVSHTGAEYGYTFGSGTRLTVV.

In this sample, this clonotype turned up a few times. This rearrangement joins TRBV20-1 to TRBJ2-2, with TRBD2 matching 13 bases. The CDR3 extends over 17 amino acids. The germline gives CDR1 DFQATT, CDR2 SNEGSKA (reference sequence). Losses at the gene ends were 0 bases for V and 3 bases for J; bases not matched to a gene: 4. The CDR3 is CSARDTSGGADTGELFF. The CDR3 nucleotides read TGCAGTGCTAGAGATACTAGCGGGGGGGCCGACACCGGGGAGCTGTTTTTT.

This chain links TRBV5-1 with TRBJ1-2, with 12 bases that match TRBD1. Germline V gives CDR1 SGHRS, CDR2 YFSETQ. The CDR3 consists of 16 residues. Losses at the gene ends were 2 bases for V and 6 bases for J; bases not matched to a gene: 8. The CDR3 protein is CASSLGTGGPMDGYTF. The CDR3 region has the DNA TGCGCCAGCAGCTTAGGGACAGGGGGCCCAATGGATGGCTACACCTTC.

This clonotype was observed a handful of times. CDR3 loop: CASSSPLAGEYQETQYF. The CDR3, as DNA: TGTGCCAGCAGTTCCCCACTAGCGGGCGAATACCAAGAGACCCAGTACTTC. This sequence joins TRBV6-5 and TRBJ2-5, with 9 positions matching TRBD2. This CDR3 comprises 17 residues. CDR1 and CDR2 (germline): MNHEY, SVGAGI. Unmatched junction bases numbered 9, after V lost 4 bases and J lost 0 bases.